These 4 T cell receptor beta chains share one sample of origin, sequenced in a study of blood T cell repertoires in COVID-19. Produced via immunoSEQ multiplex PCR; TCRdb's table is partial and in-frame only. The sample carries 150,000 to 200,000 clones, around nine tenths recorded once. Sequenced material: peripheral blood. These receptors originate from a man aged 40-49 years with active or convalescent COVID-19.

The chain joins TRBV19 to TRBJ2-7, with 9 bases lining up with TRBD2. The V gene end was trimmed by 9 bases and the J gene end by 2 bases; junction bases not matched to a gene: 8. CDR3 length: 14 amino acids. Per the germline V gene, CDR1 is LNHDA and CDR2 is SQIVND (reference sequence). CDR3 DNA sequence: TGTGCCAGCAAAAGGGGACTAGCTGCCTACGAGCAGTACTTC. Translating gives CASKRGLAAYEQYF.

The chain has TRBV19 and TRBJ1-5; 11 positions match TRBD1. J gave up 6 bases and V 5 bases, and 9 bases lay outside the gene matches. Germline CDR1 reads LNHDA; CDR2 reads SQIVND (reference sequence). There are 16 residues in the CDR3. CDR3 amino acids: CASSDQDRGQGQPQHF. For the CDR3, the DNA is TGTGCCAGTAGTGATCAGGACAGGGGGCAGGGTCAGCCCCAGCATTTT.

The chain recombines TRBV27 with TRBJ2-7, with a possible D match to TRBD2 (6 bases). V lost 5 bases and J 3 bases, leaving 11 bases between the germline ends. CDR3 length equals 13 residues. Germline V CDR1 and CDR2: MNHEY, SMNVEV (reference sequence). The DNA of the CDR3 is TGTGCCAGCAGTCCCCTCGGGGGCTACGAGCAGTACTTC. Protein: CASSPLGGYEQYF.

The rearrangement uses TRBV21-1 and TRBJ2-7; the table gives TRBD1 as D, unverified against the DNA. TRBV21-1 has pseudogene status. The CDR3 loop spans 15 amino acids. CDR3 bases: TGTGCCAGCACCCGGCGCGGGACAGGGGTCCACGAGCAGTACTTC. Its translation is CASTRRGTGVHEQYF.